The 22 T cell receptor beta chains below come from one sample, sequenced in a study of blood T cell repertoires in COVID-19. The assay was immunoSEQ multiplex PCR, and TCRdb's table has in-frame clones only and misses some. The sample has about 80,000 clones; 91% are singletons. The specimen sequenced was peripheral blood. These receptors all stem from a woman in her forties or fifties in a cohort sampled during active COVID-19.

Note on this clone: The junction and the germline gene differ at one end; a read error may be behind it. The chain links TRBV6-1 to TRBJ2-5, with no clear D. The CDR3 consists of 14 residues. Germline V gene sequence: CDR1 MNHNS, CDR2 SASEGT. CDR3 amino acids: CASREDEIGETQYF. As DNA, the CDR3 is TGTGCCAGCAGGGAAGACGAAATCGGAGAGACCCAGTACTTC.

J is TRBJ1-6 and V is TRBV4-1; D is undetermined. The CDR3 length is 12 residues. Germline CDR1 reads MGHRA; CDR2 reads YSYEKL. Between the trimmed V and J ends, which lost 1 base and 13 bases, there was a span of 8 bases. CDR3 in amino acids: CASSQGPFPLHF. In nucleotides, the CDR3 is TGCGCCAGCAGCCAAGGTCCTTTCCCCCTCCACTTT.

The CDR3 DNA is TGTGCCACCAGTGGAGGGACAGGGGGCTTCACAGATACGCAGTATTTT. This translates into CATSGGTGGFTDTQYF. The chain employs TRBV24-1 and TRBJ2-3, with TRBD1 identical over 12 bases. The CDR3 length is 16 residues. Germline loops: CDR1 KGHDR, CDR2 SFDVKD. V was clipped by 5 bases and J by 2 bases; unmatched bases: 4.

This clone was counted a single time. The chain carries TRBV27 and TRBJ1-3, with 8 bases aligning to TRBD1. Losses at the gene ends were 4 bases for V and 4 bases for J; bases not matched to a gene: 27. This CDR3 region has 22 residues. Looked up from germline, CDR1 is MNHEY and CDR2 is SMNVEV (reference sequence). CDR3 residues: CASSSTPLSTGVGDVKGNTIYF. The CDR3 DNA is TGTGCCAGCAGTTCAACCCCCCTCTCGACAGGGGTTGGAGACGTTAAGGGAAACACCATATATTTT.

This clone was detected once. V is TRBV27 and J is TRBJ2-7; TRBD1 aligns across 8 bases. CDR3 size: 13 residues. V shed 8 bases and J 3 bases; nucleotides not matched to a gene: 6. Germline values: CDR1 MNHEY, CDR2 SMNVEV (reference sequence). CDR3 residues: CASRTGLGYEQYF. The DNA of the CDR3 is TGTGCCAGCCGGACAGGGCTGGGCTACGAGCAGTACTTC.

V and J are TRBV27 and TRBJ2-1, with 9 bases aligning to TRBD1. Germline CDR1 is MNHEY and CDR2 is SMNVEV (reference sequence). This CDR3 is 15 amino acids long. Unmatched junction bases numbered 4, after V lost 3 bases and J lost 4 bases. For the CDR3, the DNA is TGTGCCAGCAGTTTCCGAGGACAGGGGTACAATGAGCAGTTCTTC. It is translated as CASSFRGQGYNEQFF.

This rearrangement joins TRBV9 to TRBJ1-1; 11 positions match TRBD1. This CDR3 is built from 15 residues. V shed 0 bases, J shed 11 bases, and the junction held 9 bases outside the gene matches. The germline gives CDR1 SGDLS, CDR2 YYNGEE. The CDR3 sequence is CASSVETGQGAVAFF. In DNA form, the CDR3 reads TGTGCCAGCAGCGTAGAGACCGGACAGGGGGCCGTGGCTTTCTTT.

The chain combines TRBV11-2 with TRBJ2-1; 8 bases are shared with TRBD2. The CDR3 length is 16 residues. V gave up 3 bases and J gave up 2 bases; unmatched junction bases: 6. The germline V gene encodes CDR1 SGHAT and CDR2 FQNNGV. CDR3 loop: CASSFVAGGTYNEQFF. In nucleotides, the CDR3 is TGTGCCAGCAGCTTCGTGGCGGGGGGCACCTACAATGAGCAGTTCTTC.

CDR3 sequence reads: CSVGGQDYNEQFF. The CDR3 nucleotides read TGCAGCGTTGGGGGACAAGACTACAATGAGCAGTTCTTC. The chain links TRBV29-1 to TRBJ2-1, with D maybe TRBD1 (6 bases). Trimming removed 4 bases at V and 3 bases at J, with 10 bases between. CDR1 and CDR2 (germline): SQVTM, ANQGSEA. This CDR3 has 13 amino acids.

J is TRBJ2-3 and V is TRBV5-1; TRBD1 agrees at 7 bases. The ends lost 4 bases at V and 2 bases at J; junction bases unmatched: 4. The CDR3 loop spans 14 amino acids. CDR1 and CDR2 from the germline V gene are SGHRS and YFSETQ. CDR3 coding DNA: TGCGCCAGCAGCCAGGGACAGACCACAGATACGCAGTATTTT. The encoded protein is CASSQGQTTDTQYF.

The gene calls are TRBV6-5 and TRBJ1-5; D is perhaps TRBD1 (5 bases). Trimming cost V 6 bases and J 0 bases, with 15 bases left between them. Germline values: CDR1 MNHEY, CDR2 SVGAGI. This CDR3 is built from 16 residues. CDR3 sequence (DNA): TGTGCCAGCAGGTACCTCAGGGCTTATAGCAATCAGCCCCAGCATTTT. The encoded protein is CASRYLRAYSNQPQHF.

This rearrangement joins TRBV25-1 to TRBJ2-1; 8 bases agree with TRBD2. Germline CDR1 is MGHDK and CDR2 is SYGVNS. V lost 5 bases and J lost 10; bases outside the gene matches: 13. CDR3 length: 15 residues. The CDR3 DNA reads TGTGCCAGCAGTCCCCCGGGACTAGTAGATTCGGAGCAGTTCTTC. Its translation is CASSPPGLVDSEQFF.

The chain couples TRBV5-1 to TRBJ2-2; D perhaps matches TRBD2 (6 bases). V was pared by 6 bases and J by 2 bases, with 14 bases between. In germline, CDR1 is SGHRS, CDR2 YFSETQ. The CDR3 runs 15 residues. The CDR3 loop is CASIAGQENTGELFF. In nucleotides, the CDR3 is TGCGCCAGCATCGCGGGGCAGGAAAACACCGGGGAGCTGTTTTTT.

V usage is TRBV13 and J usage is TRBJ2-1, with 9 bases lining up with TRBD2. Germline CDR1 PRHDT, CDR2 FYEKMQ (reference sequence). CDR3 length: 17 amino acids. Unmatched junction bases numbered 7, after V lost 1 base and J lost 3 bases. The CDR3: CASSLASSGEFYNEQFF. For the CDR3, the DNA is TGTGCCAGCAGCTTAGCCTCTAGCGGGGAGTTCTACAATGAGCAGTTCTTC.

This chain connects TRBV4-1 to TRBJ1-1; 7 positions match TRBD1. Germline V gene lookup returns CDR1 MGHRA and CDR2 YSYEKL. The V and J ends lost 4 bases and 0 bases, in that order; junction bases with no gene match: 5. The CDR3 totals 15 residues. The CDR3: CASSPTGDMNTEAFF. Written as DNA, the CDR3 is TGCGCCAGCAGCCCCACAGGGGACATGAACACTGAAGCTTTCTTT.

The gene calls are TRBV7-9 and TRBJ1-2; D is ambiguous. This CDR3 is built from 13 residues. The ends were cut back, 4 bases at V and 4 bases at J, with 10 bases in the middle. CDR1 and CDR2 (germline): SEHNR, FQNEAQ (reference sequence). In DNA, the CDR3 is TGTGCCAGCAGCTCTCGGTCGGGCTATGGCTACACCTTC. It translates to CASSSRSGYGYTF.

This sequence joins TRBV11-1 and TRBJ2-5, with TRBD2 matching 7 bases. Germline lookup yields CDR1 SGHAT and CDR2 FQDESV (reference sequence). This CDR3 is 14 amino acids long. Trimming at V came to 0 bases and at J to 4 bases, leaving 2 bases not matched to a gene. The CDR3 region is CASSLAGGSETQYF. The CDR3 coding sequence is TGTGCCAGCAGCTTAGCGGGGGGGTCAGAGACCCAGTACTTC.

This chain links TRBV5-1 with TRBJ1-1; no clear D gene. CDR1 is SGHRS and CDR2 is YFSETQ in the germline V gene. Trimming removed 5 bases from V and 2 bases from J, with 7 bases in between. The CDR3 runs to 12 residues. CDR3 sequence (DNA): TGCGCCAGCAGTCCGGGAAACACTGAAGCTTTCTTT. It yields the protein CASSPGNTEAFF.

The CDR3 DNA sequence: TGTGCCAGCAGCCCTAGTGGGGCAGGGGGCTGGAACTATGGCTACACCTTC. It translates to CASSPSGAGGWNYGYTF. The rearrangement joins TRBV9 to TRBJ1-2; 8 positions match TRBD1. CDR3 length equals 17 residues. Trimming cost V 4 bases and J 2 bases; bases outside gene matches: 13. CDR1 and CDR2 (germline): SGDLS, YYNGEE. Combining the CDR3 with reference TRBV9 and TRBJ1-2 gives the whole variable domain DSGVTQTPKHLITATGQRVTLRCSPRSGDLSVYWYQQSLDQGLQFLIQYYNGEERAKGNILERFSAQQFPDLHSELNLSSLELGDSALYFCASSPSGAGGWNYGYTFGSGTRLTVV.

This chain joins TRBV7-2 and TRBJ2-1; TRBD1 aligns across 11 bases. Trimming took 1 base from V and 7 from J; bases not matched to a gene: 6. Germline loops: CDR1 SGHTA, CDR2 FQGNSA. This CDR3 region has 16 residues. The CDR3 spells CASSLDFGTGGNEQFF. The DNA of the CDR3 is TGTGCCAGCAGCTTAGATTTCGGGACAGGGGGAAATGAGCAGTTCTTC. The complete variable domain, with remaining parts taken from reference TRBV7-2 and TRBJ2-1, reads GAGVSQSPSNKVTEKGKDVELRCDPISGHTALYWYRQSLGQGLEFLIYFQGNSAPDKSGLPSDRFSAERTGGSVSTLTIQRTQQEDSAVYLCASSLDFGTGGNEQFFGPGTRLTVL.

The rearrangement uses TRBV7-2 and TRBJ1-2; tentatively, D is TRBD1 (5 bases). This CDR3 region has 15 residues. The germline CDR1 and CDR2 sequences are SGHTA and FQGNSA. V was trimmed by 1 base and J by 2 bases, leaving 11 bases between them. The CDR3 is CASSLGTGINYGYTF. The CDR3 region has the DNA TGTGCCAGCAGCTTAGGTACAGGTATCAACTATGGCTACACCTTC.

The chain carries TRBV27 and TRBJ2-1; D is unclear. This CDR3 is built from 16 residues. Germline lookup yields CDR1 MNHEY and CDR2 SMNVEV (reference sequence). Trimming took 4 bases from V and 5 from J, leaving 18 bases between them. DNA for the CDR3: TGTGCCAGCAGTTCCCCCTCTAGGCGGAGAGACAATGAGCAGTTCTTC. It yields the protein CASSSPSRRRDNEQFF.